These 15 T cell receptor beta chains came from one sample sequenced in a study of T-cell memory formation after mild COVID-19. TCRdb re-analysed the 5' RACE reads in MiXCR, keeping a single row per CDR3 protein. The data show about 200,000 distinct CDR3 sequences, with 9% to 10% seen just once and approximately 3.3% held by the top ten. Sequencing input: PBMCs or a T cell subset sorted from them (not recorded which). The receptors come from a man younger than 30 who had mild COVID-19 (a few samples of this study predate the infection). Cell type and time point are not known.

The chain links TRBV18 to TRBJ2-1; 8 nucleotides match TRBD1. The CDR3 loop spans 16 amino acids. Germline V gives CDR1 KGHSH, CDR2 LQKENI. The trim removed 2 bases at V and 4 bases at J, leaving 7 bases unmatched. The CDR3 nucleotides are TGTGCCAGCTCACCAATCCTACGGACAGGGTACAATGAGCAGTTCTTC. This sequence encodes CASSPILRTGYNEQFF.

This clonotype was seen more than once but under ten times. The V gene is TRBV10-3, the J gene TRBJ2-1, with 8 bases identical to TRBD2. Trimming cost V 7 bases and J 1 base; bases outside gene matches: 3. CDR1 and CDR2 from the germline V gene are ENHRY and SYGVKD. The CDR3 runs 14 residues. DNA for the CDR3: TGTGCCATCACGGCTAGCGGGTCCTACAATGAGCAGTTCTTC. Its protein is CAITASGSYNEQFF.

This clonotype occurred a few times. This chain uses TRBV12-3 or TRBV12-4 with TRBJ2-5; D tentatively fits TRBD1 or TRBD2 (5 bases each). This CDR3 has 13 residues. With 6 bases removed from V and 9 bases from J, the gap between germline ends came to 17 bases. CDR3 region: CASSPSSVGAQYF. The DNA of the CDR3 is TGTGCCAGCAGCCCCTCCTCCGTGGGGGCCCAGTACTTC.

This clonotype occurred once. This chain uses TRBV6-2 or TRBV6-3 with TRBJ2-1; D is unresolved. The CDR3 has 12 amino acids. The V gene lost 6 bases and the J gene lost 5 bases, with 8 bases spanning the gap. Germline loops: CDR1 MNHEY, CDR2 SVGEGT. The CDR3 loop is CASSGPDNEQFF. The CDR3 bases are TGTGCCAGCAGCGGTCCCGACAATGAGCAGTTCTTC.

In this sample, this clonotype turned up many times. The rearrangement uses TRBV5-1 and TRBJ2-3, with D possibly TRBD2 on 6 matching bases. V was cut by 3 bases and J by 1 base, with 18 bases left in between. The CDR3 contains 17 residues. The germline gives CDR1 SGHRS, CDR2 YFSETQ. CDR3: CASSWLTAGLGTDTQYF. The CDR3 bases are TGCGCCAGCAGCTGGCTGACGGCGGGACTGGGCACAGATACGCAGTATTTT.

This clonotype has a count of ten or more. J is TRBJ1-1 and V is TRBV6-5; D is perhaps TRBD1 (6 bases). V dropped 2 bases and J dropped 4 bases, with 14 bases sitting between them. Germline CDR1 and CDR2: MNHEY and SVGAGI. The CDR3 is made up of 15 amino acids. In DNA form, the CDR3 reads TGTGCCAGCAGTTACAGGTCGGCAGGGGCCACTGAAGCTTTCTTT. Encoded protein: CASSYRSAGATEAFF.

This clonotype has only a few counts. The chain couples TRBV14 to TRBJ2-3; D is possibly TRBD1 (6 bases). There are 17 residues in the CDR3. Germline CDR1 is SGHDN and CDR2 is FVKESK. V was shortened by 4 bases and J by 2 bases, with 19 bases between the two germline ends. CDR3 nucleotides: TGTGCCAGCAGCCTCGACAGGACTGCGTTTAACACAGATACGCAGTATTTT. Its translation: CASSLDRTAFNTDTQYF.

Regarding this clonotype: Given a much more abundant clone one base away, this may be a read error. The V call is TRBV20-1, the J call TRBJ2-3, with 8 bases that match TRBD2. This CDR3 contains 13 residues. The trim removed 4 bases at V and 9 bases at J, leaving 9 bases unmatched. Per the germline V gene, CDR1 is DFQATT and CDR2 is SNEGSKA (reference sequence). The CDR3 DNA reads TGCAGTGCTATGGGACTAGTTCGAGAGACGCAGTATTTT. Its translation: CSAMGLVRETQYF.

The chain links TRBV7-2 to TRBJ1-3; D gene uncertain. Trimming cost V 6 bases and J 2 bases, with 11 bases left between them. Germline CDR1 reads SGHTA; CDR2 reads FQGNSA. The CDR3 totals 14 residues. CDR3 sequence: CASSNRQAGNTIYF. As DNA, the CDR3 is TGTGCCAGCAGTAACCGCCAGGCTGGAAACACCATATATTTT. The complete variable domain, with remaining parts taken from reference TRBV7-2 and TRBJ1-3, reads GAGVSQSPSNKVTEKGKDVELRCDPISGHTALYWYRQSLGQGLEFLIYFQGNSAPDKSGLPSDRFSAERTGGSVSTLTIQRTQQEDSAVYLCASSNRQAGNTIYFGEGSWLTVV.

This clonotype has a handful of counts. The rearrangement links TRBV3-1 to TRBJ2-7; 7 positions agree with TRBD1. Losses at the gene ends were 8 bases for V and 3 bases for J; bases not matched to a gene: 7. CDR3 length: 13 amino acids. The germline V gene has CDR1 LGHDT and CDR2 YNNKEL (reference sequence). CDR3 residues: CASSPTGIYEQYF. CDR3 coding DNA: TGTGCCAGCTCCCCGACAGGGATCTACGAGCAGTACTTC.

V and J are TRBV20-1 and TRBJ2-7; TRBD1 aligns across 9 bases. There are 16 residues in the CDR3. V was clipped by 3 bases and J by 5 bases; unmatched bases: 14. The germline V gene encodes CDR1 DFQATT and CDR2 SNEGSKA (reference sequence). CDR3 bases: TGCAGTGCTAGTAACCCCCGACAGGGGGGATCTGACGAGCAGTACTTC. It codes for CSASNPRQGGSDEQYF.

The chain has TRBV12-3 or TRBV12-4 and TRBJ1-4, with a weak D call TRBD1 (6 bases). The ends were cut back, 6 bases at V and 11 bases at J, with 22 bases in the middle. The CDR3 is 15 amino acids. The CDR3 sequence: CASSHGGQGAIKLFF. CDR3 coding DNA: TGTGCCAGCAGCCACGGGGGGCAGGGCGCCATCAAACTGTTTTTT.

CDR3 residues: CSASPWTGTGANVLTF. CDR3 in DNA: TGCAGTGCCAGCCCCTGGACAGGGACTGGGGCCAACGTCCTGACTTTC. The V gene is TRBV20-1, the J gene TRBJ2-6; TRBD1 aligns across 8 bases. The CDR3 is 16 amino acids. J lost 2 bases, V lost 6 bases, and 9 bases had no gene match. From germline, CDR1 is DFQATT and CDR2 SNEGSKA (reference sequence).

This clonotype was counted at least ten times. The chain recombines TRBV7-2 with TRBJ1-5; D is unresolved. Per the germline V gene, CDR1 is SGHTA and CDR2 is FQGNSA. This CDR3 is 14 amino acids long. Trimming cost V 0 bases and J 7 bases, with 10 bases left between them. CDR3 in DNA: TGTGCCAGCAGCTTAGCGCCAGAGCAACAGCCCCAGCATTTT. It is translated as CASSLAPEQQPQHF. Supplemented by reference TRBV7-2 and TRBJ1-5, the full variable domain reads GAGVSQSPSNKVTEKGKDVELRCDPISGHTALYWYRQSLGQGLEFLIYFQGNSAPDKSGLPSDRFSAERTGGSVSTLTIQRTQQEDSAVYLCASSLAPEQQPQHFGDGTRLSIL.

This clonotype was seen repeatedly, ten times or more. J is TRBJ2-1 and V is TRBV7-2, with D possibly being TRBD2 (5 bases). Germline CDR1 and CDR2: SGHTA and FQGNSA. V dropped 3 bases and J dropped 9 bases, with 12 bases sitting between them. CDR3 length equals 13 residues. CDR3 nucleotide sequence: TGTGCCAGCAGCTTTCATAACGAGGGTGAGCAGTTCTTC. Protein sequence: CASSFHNEGEQFF.